The 11 T cell receptor beta chains below were found in one sample sequenced in a study of shared clonotypes between healthy human individuals. Only in-frame clones appear in the TCRdb table, and some are missing; sequencing was by immunoSEQ multiplex PCR. In the table there are fewer than 650,000 clones, roughly 72% of which are singletons. Sequencing input: PBMCs. The receptors come from a woman in her thirties or forties in good health. Some clones in this sample may be carry-over from other donors' samples.

About this clone itself: The likely explanation is a read error, given a far larger clone one base away. The J gene is TRBJ2-1, the V gene TRBV7-8, with 8 nucleotides matching TRBD2. The CDR3 is 15 residues long. Germline lookup yields CDR1 SGHVS and CDR2 FQNEAQ. CDR3 coding DNA: TGTGCCAGCAGTTACAGGCGGGAGGTTCCCAATGAGCAGATCTTC. It is translated as CASSYRREVPNEQIF.

CDR3 protein: CASTIGGPGNTEAFF. CDR3 in DNA: TGTGCCAGCACTATAGGGGGCCCGGGGAACACTGAAGCTTTCTTT. V is TRBV6-5 and J is TRBJ1-1, with 7 bases lining up with TRBD1. This CDR3 comprises 15 residues. V lost 7 bases and J lost 1; bases outside the gene matches: 9. Germline values: CDR1 MNHEY, CDR2 SVGAGI.

The chain joins TRBV4-1 to TRBJ2-3; the D gene is possibly TRBD2 (6 bases). V dropped 0 bases and J dropped 1 base, with 14 bases sitting between them. From germline, CDR1 is MGHRA and CDR2 YSYEKL. The CDR3 covers 17 residues. Here the CDR3 DNA reads TGCGCCAGCAGCCAAGATTTGAGGGAGCGGGGCACAGATACGCAGTATTTT. Translation gives CASSQDLRERGTDTQYF.

This rearrangement joins TRBV28 to TRBJ2-7; 9 positions agree with TRBD1. Trimming removed 5 bases from V and 2 bases from J; junction bases left unmatched: 4. This CDR3 has 14 amino acids. The germline CDR1 and CDR2 sequences are MDHEN and SYDVKM. The CDR3 region has the DNA TGTGCCAGCAGTAAGTACAGGGGGCCCTACGAGCAGTACTTC. Its protein is CASSKYRGPYEQYF.

The chain has TRBV19 and TRBJ1-4; D remains ambiguous. Germline CDR1 reads LNHDA; CDR2 reads SQIVND (reference sequence). The CDR3 loop spans 15 amino acids. With 4 bases removed from V and 5 bases from J, the gap between germline ends came to 14 bases. The CDR3 spells CASSTLDGRNEKLFF. DNA of the CDR3: TGTGCCAGTAGTACCCTGGACGGAAGAAATGAAAAACTGTTTTTT.

The chain uses TRBV2 and TRBJ2-7; 7 bases are shared with TRBD1. In germline, CDR1 is SNHLY, CDR2 FYNNEI. V shed 5 bases and J 3 bases; nucleotides not matched to a gene: 7. The CDR3 runs 14 residues. CDR3 sequence reads: CASSPGTALYEQYF. Here the CDR3 DNA reads TGTGCCAGCAGTCCCGGGACAGCTCTCTACGAGCAGTACTTC.

The genes are TRBV23-1 and TRBJ2-7; D remains ambiguous. TRBV23-1 is an ORF; its function is uncertain. V was cut by 0 bases and J by 4 bases, with 7 bases left in between. The CDR3 totals 13 residues. The DNA for the CDR3 is TGCGCCAGCAGTCAATCGGAGTTATACGAGCAGTACTTC. This codes for CASSQSELYEQYF.

This clone was observed a handful of times. The chain employs TRBV10-3 and TRBJ2-2; 10 bases map to TRBD1. With 10 bases clipped from V and 2 bases from J, the junction kept 4 bases outside the gene matches. Germline CDR1 and CDR2: ENHRY and SYGVKD. The CDR3 runs to 14 residues. The CDR3 loop reads CASRTGGNTGELFF. The CDR3 DNA reads as TGTGCCAGCAGGACAGGGGGTAACACCGGGGAGCTGTTTTTT.

This clone was seen a handful of times. This may come from a read error, since a much larger clone is one base off. The same CDR3 arises from other DNA sequences in this sample as well. This chain uses TRBV30 with TRBJ2-5; no clear D. The CDR3 runs to 13 residues. The V and J ends lost 0 bases and 7 bases respectively, with 12 bases between them. Germline V gene data show CDR1 as GTSNPN and CDR2 as SVGIG (reference sequence). The DNA of the CDR3 is TGTGCCTGGAGTGTAGGCTTAGAAGGGACCCAGTACTTC. It codes for CAWSVGLEGTQYF.

J is TRBJ1-3 and V is TRBV30, with D perhaps TRBD1 (6 bases). The V gene's germline CDR1 is GTSNPN and CDR2 SVGIG (reference sequence). The germline V and J ends were trimmed by 4 bases and 4 bases, with 14 bases remaining between them. The CDR3 contains 14 residues. In nucleotides, the CDR3 is TGTGCCTGGACTAGGGGGGCTTACGGAAACACCATATATTTT. The encoded protein is CAWTRGAYGNTIYF.

The V gene is TRBV7-2, the J gene TRBJ1-1; 7 bases align to TRBD1. The ends lost 5 bases at V and 10 bases at J; junction bases unmatched: 7. The CDR3 totals 12 residues. Per germline, CDR1 SGHTA and CDR2 FQGNSA. DNA for the CDR3: TGTGCCAGCAGCCCTACCCAGGGGGGAGCTTTCTTT. It specifies CASSPTQGGAFF. Looking up the rest from reference TRBV7-2 and TRBJ1-1 gives the full variable domain: GAGVSQSPSNKVTEKGKDVELRCDPISGHTALYWYRQSLGQGLEFLIYFQGNSAPDKSGLPSDRFSAERTGGSVSTLTIQRTQQEDSAVYLCASSPTQGGAFFGQGTRLTVV.